This T cell receptor beta chain is from a study of cytomegalovirus exposure and HLA in healthy donors. General study points: A later analysis reported that several of the most significant clusters appeared to be linked to common viral pathogens, among them Epstein-Barr virus. Compared with the roughly 700-donor mean, an Asian-associated ancestry cluster reportedly had fewer N-insertions, according to a later analysis.

The PCR used 60 Vbeta and 13 Jbeta primers. Profiling relied on immunoSEQ multiplex PCR, and the TCRdb table lists in-frame clones only, not all of them. Altogether roughly 97,000 clones are present, about three quarters being singletons, with the ten largest covering roughly 5.9%. J was trimmed by 4 bases and V by 3 bases; bases with no gene match: 7. This CDR3 comprises 15 residues. In germline, CDR1 is SGHNT, CDR2 YYREEE (reference sequence). With respect to this clone: Its specificity is not known.

This sequence joins TRBV5-4 and TRBJ2-3, with TRBD2 matching 8 bases. The sample comprised PBMCs. The receptor was derived from a man between 60 and 70 years old in good health and CMV-seropositive. The CDR3, as DNA: TGTGCCAGCAGCTGGGCGGGGGGCGTGGCAGATACGCAGTATTTT. Protein sequence: CASSWAGGVADTQYF.